Listed here are 8 T cell receptor beta chains from one sample, sequenced in a study of identifying expanded T cells in peripheral blood. Profiled with immunoSEQ multiplex PCR; TCRdb holds only in-frame clones, not every one. The data hold some 72,000 clones, with 90% observed a single time. Sequences were obtained from blood. These receptor sequences come from a person aged 18 to 70 in good health.

This chain connects TRBV4-1 to TRBJ2-1; no definite D call. Trimming took off 1 base at V and 7 bases at J, with 11 bases between the two ends. The CDR3 sequence is 14 residues long. Germline CDR1 reads MGHRA; CDR2 reads YSYEKL. CDR3: CASSQASLANEQFF. The CDR3 DNA reads as TGCGCCAGCAGCCAAGCCTCTTTGGCTAATGAGCAGTTCTTC.

The chain is built from TRBV4-3 and TRBJ1-4, with unresolved D. Between the trimmed V and J ends, which lost 3 bases and 3 bases, there was a span of 11 bases. Germline-derived CDR1 and CDR2 are LGHNA and YSLEER. The CDR3 totals 15 residues. The CDR3 DNA sequence: TGCGCCAGCAGCCAGGGCCCGTTTCCTAATGAAAAACTGTTTTTT. Its translation: CASSQGPFPNEKLFF.

The genes are TRBV6-6 and TRBJ1-3; TRBD1 matches 8 bases. Germline V gene lookup returns CDR1 MNHNY and CDR2 SVGAGI (reference sequence). The V gene end was trimmed by 5 bases and the J gene end by 15 bases; junction bases not matched to a gene: 12. CDR3 length: 13 amino acids. The DNA for the CDR3 is TGTGCCAGCAGTCAAGTGGAAGGACAGGGAAGATATTTT. Protein sequence: CASSQVEGQGRYF.

The CDR3, as DNA: TGTGCCAGCTCATGGACTAATCAAGAGACCCAGTACTTC. It codes for CASSWTNQETQYF. The chain employs TRBV18 and TRBJ2-5; perhaps TRBD2 as D (6 bases). V lost 5 bases and J lost 2, with 9 bases in between. Germline V gene data show CDR1 as KGHSH and CDR2 as LQKENI. There are 13 residues in the CDR3.

This sequence joins TRBV28 and TRBJ1-2, with D perhaps TRBD1 (6 bases). The CDR3 runs to 16 residues. Germline loops: CDR1 MDHEN, CDR2 SYDVKM. V was clipped by 6 bases and J by 0 bases, with 17 bases between them. The chain's CDR3 is CASSQTGTLTNYGYTF. CDR3 coding DNA: TGTGCCAGCAGCCAGACGGGGACATTGACTAACTATGGCTACACCTTC.

The genes are TRBV27 and TRBJ2-1, with 9 bases that match TRBD2. Losses at the gene ends were 0 bases for V and 7 bases for J; bases not matched to a gene: 4. This CDR3 has 15 residues. Germline V lookup: CDR1 MNHEY, CDR2 SMNVEV (reference sequence). CDR3 sequence: CASSLSVAGENEQFF. The CDR3 region has the DNA TGTGCCAGCAGTTTATCGGTAGCGGGGGAAAATGAGCAGTTCTTC.

The chain employs TRBV19 and TRBJ2-3, with D maybe TRBD2 (5 bases). Trimming shortened V by 5 bases and J by 3 bases, and 9 bases separated the two germline ends. The CDR3 extends over 13 amino acids. The germline gives CDR1 LNHDA, CDR2 SQIVND (reference sequence). The CDR3 DNA follows: TGTGCCAGTAGTTTAAGCGGAACAGATACGCAGTATTTT. It yields the protein CASSLSGTDTQYF.

V and J are TRBV29-1 and TRBJ2-1; D remains ambiguous. Per the germline V gene, CDR1 is SQVTM and CDR2 is ANQGSEA. The CDR3 consists of 11 residues. V lost 7 bases to trimming and J lost 8 bases, with 12 bases between them. The CDR3: CSARFRYEQFF. CDR3 DNA: TGCAGCGCCCGCTTTCGGTATGAGCAGTTCTTC.